Each of the 7 T cell receptor beta chains below was sequenced from the same sample in a study of blood T cell repertoires in COVID-19. Here immunoSEQ multiplex PCR was the method, and the copy in TCRdb shows in-frame clones only, minus some. The sample records around 200,000 clones, about 90% being singletons. Sequenced sample: PBMCs or T cells enriched from blood (not recorded which). Source of these receptors: a woman in her fifties or sixties in a cohort exposed to, infected with or recovered from COVID-19 (not recorded which).

J is TRBJ1-2 and V is TRBV11-2; D not certain. The CDR3 covers 13 residues. The V gene lost 2 bases and the J gene lost 6 bases, with 10 bases spanning the gap. Germline lookup yields CDR1 SGHAT and CDR2 FQNNGV. CDR3 region: CASSLNRHNGYTF. The DNA of the CDR3 is TGTGCCAGCAGCTTAAACAGACATAATGGCTACACCTTC. Together with reference TRBV11-2 and TRBJ1-2, the CDR3 gives the full variable domain: EAGVAQSPRYKIIEKRQSVAFWCNPISGHATLYWYQQILGQGPKLLIQFQNNGVVDDSQLPKDRFSAERLKGVDSTLKIQPAKLEDSAVYLCASSLNRHNGYTFGSGTRLTVV.

The chain has TRBV7-3 and TRBJ2-1, with D tentatively TRBD2 (6 bases). V lost 5 bases and J lost 1, with 12 bases in between. This CDR3 is 15 amino acids long. CDR1 and CDR2 from the germline V gene are SGHTA and FQGTGA. CDR3: CASSRMEGSYNEQFF. CDR3 sequence (DNA): TGTGCCAGCAGCAGGATGGAGGGTTCCTACAATGAGCAGTTCTTC. Looking up the rest from reference TRBV7-3 and TRBJ2-1 gives the full variable domain: GAGVSQTPSNKVTEKGKYVELRCDPISGHTALYWYRQSLGQGPEFLIYFQGTGAADDSGLPNDRFFAVRPEGSVSTLKIQRTERGDSAVYLCASSRMEGSYNEQFFGPGTRLTVL.

In DNA form, the CDR3 reads TGTGCCAGCAGCATTGGACAGTCTGAGCAGTTCTTC. It codes for CASSIGQSEQFF. The chain employs TRBV12-3 or TRBV12-4 and TRBJ2-1; D is perhaps TRBD1 (6 bases). The CDR3 length is 12 residues. Trimming removed 6 bases from V and 9 bases from J, with 12 bases in between.

The J gene is TRBJ2-3, the V gene TRBV12-3 or TRBV12-4, with D possibly matching TRBD2 (6 bases). Trimming cost V 6 bases and J 5 bases, with 9 bases left between them. The CDR3 extends over 12 amino acids. The CDR3 bases are TGTGCCAGCAGCAGACTAGTAGATACGCAGTATTTT. This translates into CASSRLVDTQYF.

The V and J genes are TRBV24-1 and TRBJ2-3; weak D call: TRBD2 (6 bases). The V end was cut by 3 bases, the J end by 5 bases, with 8 bases between. CDR3 length: 13 amino acids. Germline V CDR1 and CDR2: KGHDR, SFDVKD. Here the CDR3 reads CATSDPGVDTQYF. The CDR3 coding sequence is TGTGCCACCAGTGATCCGGGAGTAGATACGCAGTATTTT.

The genes are TRBV18 and TRBJ1-2; perhaps TRBD1 as D (5 bases). Trimming pared 6 bases from V and 7 bases from J, leaving 21 bases between. Germline V gene data show CDR1 as KGHSH and CDR2 as LQKENI. This CDR3 has 15 residues. CDR3 coding DNA: TGTGCCAGCTCTCCCCCTGGGGGGGGGAATCGTGGCTACACCTTC. Residues: CASSPPGGGNRGYTF.

The genes are TRBV11-2 and TRBJ2-2; D unresolved. Looked up from germline, CDR1 is SGHAT and CDR2 is FQNNGV. There are 16 residues in the CDR3. With 1 base removed from V and 2 bases from J, the gap between germline ends came to 11 bases. CDR3 sequence: CASSLALAVNTGELFF. The CDR3, as DNA: TGTGCCAGCAGCTTAGCTCTGGCGGTAAACACCGGGGAGCTGTTTTTT.